The next 22 T cell receptor beta chains were all read from a single sample in a study of cytomegalovirus exposure and HLA in healthy donors. The primer mix had 60 Vbeta and 13 Jbeta primers. Repertoires were generated with immunoSEQ multiplex PCR, while TCRdb's copy carries only in-frame clones and drops some. The sample includes more than 60,000 clones, around 70% of them seen just once. Input material: PBMCs. Receptors originate from a man in his forties in good health and CMV-seropositive.

The gene calls are TRBV27 and TRBJ1-1, with a weak D call TRBD1 (5 bases). Germline V gene sequence: CDR1 MNHEY, CDR2 SMNVEV (reference sequence). This CDR3 is 13 amino acids long. The V end was cut by 3 bases, the J end by 5 bases, with 10 bases between. CDR3 in amino acids: CASSFHRGTEAFF. The CDR3 nucleotides read TGTGCCAGCAGTTTTCATAGGGGAACTGAAGCTTTCTTT.

DNA for the CDR3: TGCAGCGTTGTCAGGGCCCTGAGCACAGATACGCAGTATTTT. Its protein is CSVVRALSTDTQYF. The gene calls are TRBV29-1 and TRBJ2-3; D possibly corresponds to TRBD1 (5 bases). The CDR3 consists of 14 residues. Germline CDR1 SQVTM, CDR2 ANQGSEA. The ends were cut back, 4 bases at V and 0 bases at J, with 11 bases in the middle.

The sample holds one count of this clone. This sequence joins TRBV6-6 and TRBJ1-5; TRBD1 matches at 7 bases. With 7 bases clipped from V and 0 bases from J, the junction kept 9 bases outside the gene matches. From germline, CDR1 is MNHNY and CDR2 SVGAGI (reference sequence). The CDR3 is 16 amino acids. DNA for the CDR3: TGTGCCAGCACTTCCAACGACAGGGCTAGCAATCAGCCCCAGCATTTT. It specifies CASTSNDRASNQPQHF.

This clone appeared a few times. J is TRBJ1-1 and V is TRBV4-3; a weak D match, TRBD1 (5 bases). This CDR3 has 14 residues. Germline V gene sequence: CDR1 LGHNA, CDR2 YSLEER. V lost 0 bases and J 5 bases, leaving 10 bases between the germline ends. CDR3 amino acids: CASSQDRVRTEAFF. CDR3 DNA: TGCGCCAGCAGCCAAGACAGGGTGAGGACTGAAGCTTTCTTT.

The chain combines TRBV30 with TRBJ2-3; 7 bases are a match to TRBD1. Germline lookup yields CDR1 GTSNPN and CDR2 SVGIG (reference sequence). The CDR3 covers 19 residues. The trim removed 1 base at V and 1 base at J, leaving 17 bases unmatched. The CDR3 DNA reads as TGTGCCTGGAGTGGTGTAGGTTCCCGAGGTCAGGGGGGCACAGATACGCAGTATTTT. Translation gives CAWSGVGSRGQGGTDTQYF.

This clone was recorded a few times. The sample holds other DNA sequences that translate to the same CDR3. CDR3 sequence reads: CASSIGGETDTQYF. Here the CDR3 DNA reads TGTGCCAGTAGTATCGGAGGCGAAACAGATACGCAGTATTTT. The chain recombines TRBV19 with TRBJ2-3, with D maybe TRBD2 (5 bases). CDR1 and CDR2 (germline): LNHDA, SQIVND (reference sequence). CDR3 length: 14 residues. Between the trimmed V and J ends, which lost 3 bases and 3 bases, there was a span of 10 bases.

The CDR3 nucleotides read TGTGCCAGCAGTAAGACAGGGTGGGGGACCCAGTACTTC. Protein product: CASSKTGWGTQYF. The chain recombines TRBV6-5 with TRBJ2-5, with TRBD1 matching over 7 bases. The V gene end was trimmed by 5 bases and the J gene end by 7 bases; junction bases not matched to a gene: 7. CDR1 and CDR2 from the germline V gene are MNHEY and SVGAGI. The CDR3 length is 13 residues.

V gene TRBV5-4 combines with J gene TRBJ1-1; the match to TRBD1 covers 9 bases. V shed 4 bases, J shed 5 bases, and the junction held 6 bases outside the gene matches. The CDR3 extends over 14 amino acids. Per the germline V gene, CDR1 is SGHNT and CDR2 is YYREEE (reference sequence). Here the CDR3 DNA reads TGTGCCAGCAGCACCGGACAGGGGCGAACTGAAGCTTTCTTT. Its protein product is CASSTGQGRTEAFF.

The rearrangement uses TRBV19 and TRBJ2-3, with TRBD2 as a possible D gene (5 bases). V was pared by 8 bases and J by 1 base, with 13 bases between. Germline CDR1 reads LNHDA; CDR2 reads SQIVND (reference sequence). CDR3 length: 14 amino acids. The CDR3 sequence is CASGRLAGTDTQYF. Written as DNA, the CDR3 is TGTGCCAGTGGCCGGCTAGCCGGCACAGATACGCAGTATTTT.

The chain joins TRBV7-3 to TRBJ2-2, with 8 nucleotides matching TRBD2. Trimming removed 5 bases from V and 7 bases from J; junction bases left unmatched: 6. The CDR3 extends over 14 amino acids. Germline V gene sequence: CDR1 SGHTA, CDR2 FQGTGA. CDR3 in amino acids: CASSGSGRVGELFF. CDR3 bases: TGTGCCAGCAGCGGGAGCGGGAGAGTCGGGGAGCTGTTTTTT. The whole variable domain, remainder taken from reference TRBV7-3 and TRBJ2-2, is GAGVSQTPSNKVTEKGKYVELRCDPISGHTALYWYRQSLGQGPEFLIYFQGTGAADDSGLPNDRFFAVRPEGSVSTLKIQRTERGDSAVYLCASSGSGRVGELFFGEGSRLTVL.

This chain connects TRBV10-3 to TRBJ1-3, with TRBD1 matching 7 bases. CDR1 and CDR2 (germline): ENHRY, SYGVKD. CDR3 size: 16 residues. Trimming at V came to 4 bases and at J to 8 bases, leaving 14 bases not matched to a gene. CDR3 coding DNA: TGTGCCATCAGTGGGGCTGCGAGGGGGCAAATTGACACCATATATTTT. It codes for CAISGAARGQIDTIYF.

The chain recombines TRBV6-4 with TRBJ1-5, with unresolved D. The germline CDR1 and CDR2 sequences are MRHNA and SNTAGT. The CDR3 spans 14 residues. Trimming cost V 3 bases and J 1 base, with 7 bases left between them. The CDR3 coding sequence is TGTGCCAGCAGTGAGGAGGCGAGCAATCAGCCCCAGCATTTT. Encoded protein: CASSEEASNQPQHF.

Concerning this clone itself: A junction end diverges from the germline sequence, so it may reflect a read error. This rearrangement joins TRBV7-9 to TRBJ1-1, with D uncertain. Looked up from germline, CDR1 is SEHNR and CDR2 is FQNEAQ (reference sequence). This CDR3 region has 12 residues. The CDR3 here is CSSSITNTEAFF. DNA of the CDR3: TGTTCCAGCAGCATCACAAACACTGAAGCTTTCTTT.

The chain is built from TRBV30 and TRBJ1-5, with TRBD1 as a possible D gene (5 bases). The ends were cut back, 2 bases at V and 5 bases at J, with 10 bases in the middle. The CDR3 extends over 13 amino acids. Germline CDR1 and CDR2: GTSNPN and SVGIG (reference sequence). The CDR3: CAWSRGSYQPQHF. The CDR3 DNA sequence: TGTGCCTGGAGTAGGGGCTCTTATCAGCCCCAGCATTTT.

There are many counts of this clone. The chain links TRBV6-5 to TRBJ1-1; D is possibly TRBD1 (5 bases). The CDR3 is 13 residues long. V lost 6 bases to trimming and J lost 2 bases, with 10 bases between them. Germline V gene sequence: CDR1 MNHEY, CDR2 SVGAGI. The CDR3 region is CASRTALNTEAFF. The CDR3 DNA reads TGTGCCAGCAGGACAGCATTAAACACTGAAGCTTTCTTT.

The J gene is TRBJ1-2, the V gene TRBV28; TRBD1 is a possible D gene (6 bases). The CDR3 covers 16 residues. V was shortened by 3 bases and J by 6 bases, with 20 bases between the two germline ends. Germline lookup yields CDR1 MDHEN and CDR2 SYDVKM. The CDR3 bases are TGTGCCAGCAGTTTTCCCCTCCCGGGGGGGGACAATGGCTACACCTTC. It codes for CASSFPLPGGDNGYTF.

V and J are TRBV29-1 and TRBJ1-1; 9 bases match TRBD1. This CDR3 region has 14 residues. Germline loops: CDR1 SQVTM, CDR2 ANQGSEA. Germline trimming cut 7 bases from V and 0 bases from J; bases unmatched to any gene: 6. The CDR3 coding sequence is TGCAGCGCCCGACAGGGGGGCATGAACACTGAAGCTTTCTTT. Protein sequence: CSARQGGMNTEAFF.

The gene calls are TRBV7-9 and TRBJ2-3; 10 positions agree with TRBD2. The CDR3 contains 15 residues. Trimming took 6 bases from V and 4 from J; bases not matched to a gene: 7. CDR1 and CDR2 from the germline V gene are SEHNR and FQNEAQ (reference sequence). This CDR3 is CASREISGGSDTQYF. CDR3 coding DNA: TGTGCCAGCAGAGAAATTAGCGGGGGGTCAGATACGCAGTATTTT.

The gene calls are TRBV9 and TRBJ2-5; the D gene is possibly TRBD1 (6 bases). The CDR3 has 13 amino acids. The germline gives CDR1 SGDLS, CDR2 YYNGEE. V was pared by 0 bases and J by 4 bases, with 7 bases between. The CDR3 protein is CASSVARGETQYF. The CDR3 DNA sequence: TGTGCCAGCAGCGTAGCCAGGGGAGAGACCCAGTACTTC.

This chain joins TRBV28 and TRBJ2-7; weak D call: TRBD1 (5 bases). Between the trimmed V and J ends, which lost 5 bases and 2 bases, there was a span of 7 bases. The V gene's germline CDR1 is MDHEN and CDR2 SYDVKM. The CDR3 has 12 residues. DNA for the CDR3: TGTGCCAGCAGTGGACAAGCCTACGAGCAGTACTTC. It translates to CASSGQAYEQYF.

The chain recombines TRBV9 with TRBJ1-1; D gene uncertain. V lost 8 bases to trimming and J lost 1 base, with 15 bases between them. The CDR3 sequence is 14 residues long. CDR1 is SGDLS, CDR2 YYNGEE, per germline. CDR3 amino acids: CASESGKGNTEAFF. The CDR3, as DNA: TGTGCCAGTGAAAGCGGGAAAGGGAACACTGAAGCTTTCTTT.

This chain links TRBV29-1 with TRBJ2-5; D is possibly TRBD2 (6 bases). The germline V gene has CDR1 SQVTM and CDR2 ANQGSEA. The V gene lost 4 bases and the J gene lost 1 base, with 10 bases spanning the gap. The CDR3 covers 13 residues. Written as DNA, the CDR3 is TGCAGCGTTGGAGGGACTCCCCAAGAGACCCAGTACTTC. It encodes CSVGGTPQETQYF.